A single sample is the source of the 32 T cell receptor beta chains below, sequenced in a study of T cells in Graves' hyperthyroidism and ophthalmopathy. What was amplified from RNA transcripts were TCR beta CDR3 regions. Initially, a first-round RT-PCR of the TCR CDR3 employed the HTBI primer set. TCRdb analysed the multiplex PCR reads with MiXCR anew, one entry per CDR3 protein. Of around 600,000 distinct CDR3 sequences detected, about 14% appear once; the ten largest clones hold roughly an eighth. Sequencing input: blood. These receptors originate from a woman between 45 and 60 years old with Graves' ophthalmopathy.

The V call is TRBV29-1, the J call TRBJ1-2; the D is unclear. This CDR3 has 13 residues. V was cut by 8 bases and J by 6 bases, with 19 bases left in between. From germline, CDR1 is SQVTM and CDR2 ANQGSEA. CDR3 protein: CSTLQPFSHGYTF. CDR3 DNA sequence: TGCAGCACCCTACAGCCTTTTTCTCATGGCTACACCTTC.

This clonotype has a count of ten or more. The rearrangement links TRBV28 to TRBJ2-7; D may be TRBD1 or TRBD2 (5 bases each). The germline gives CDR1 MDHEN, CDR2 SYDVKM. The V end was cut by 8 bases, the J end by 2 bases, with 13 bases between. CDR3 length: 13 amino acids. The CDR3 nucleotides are TGTGCCAGCTATGGGGGATCAACCTACGAGCAGTACTTC. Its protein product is CASYGGSTYEQYF.

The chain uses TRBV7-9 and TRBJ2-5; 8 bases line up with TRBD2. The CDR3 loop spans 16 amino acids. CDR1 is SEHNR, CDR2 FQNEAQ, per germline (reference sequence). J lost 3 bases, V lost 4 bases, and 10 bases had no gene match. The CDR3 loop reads CASSSPGLVGEETQYF. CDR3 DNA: TGTGCCAGCAGCTCGCCGGGACTAGTAGGGGAAGAGACCCAGTACTTC.

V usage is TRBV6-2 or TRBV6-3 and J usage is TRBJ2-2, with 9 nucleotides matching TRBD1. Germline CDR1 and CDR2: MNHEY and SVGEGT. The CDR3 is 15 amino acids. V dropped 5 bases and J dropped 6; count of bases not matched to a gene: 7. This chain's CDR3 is CASSLRTGVSGELFF. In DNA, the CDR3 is TGTGCCAGCAGTCTCAGGACAGGGGTTTCCGGGGAGCTGTTTTTT.

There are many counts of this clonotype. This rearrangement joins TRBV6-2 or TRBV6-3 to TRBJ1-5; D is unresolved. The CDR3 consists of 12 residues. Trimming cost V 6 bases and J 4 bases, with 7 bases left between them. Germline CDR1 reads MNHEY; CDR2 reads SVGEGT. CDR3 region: CASRDANQPQHF. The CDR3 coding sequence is TGTGCCAGCAGGGACGCTAATCAGCCCCAGCATTTT.

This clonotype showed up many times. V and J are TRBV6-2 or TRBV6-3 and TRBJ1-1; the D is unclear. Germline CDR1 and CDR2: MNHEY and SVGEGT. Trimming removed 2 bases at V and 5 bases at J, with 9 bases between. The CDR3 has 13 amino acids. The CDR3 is CASSYGVVTEAFF. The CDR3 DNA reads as TGTGCCAGCAGTTACGGGGTGGTGACTGAAGCTTTCTTT.

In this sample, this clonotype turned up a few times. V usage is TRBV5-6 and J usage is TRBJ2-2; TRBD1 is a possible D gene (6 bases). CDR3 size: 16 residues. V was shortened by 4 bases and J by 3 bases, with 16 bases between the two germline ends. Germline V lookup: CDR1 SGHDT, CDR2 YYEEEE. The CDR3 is CASSQTGRRHTGELFF. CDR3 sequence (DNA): TGTGCCAGCAGCCAAACAGGGAGAAGACACACCGGGGAGCTGTTTTTT.

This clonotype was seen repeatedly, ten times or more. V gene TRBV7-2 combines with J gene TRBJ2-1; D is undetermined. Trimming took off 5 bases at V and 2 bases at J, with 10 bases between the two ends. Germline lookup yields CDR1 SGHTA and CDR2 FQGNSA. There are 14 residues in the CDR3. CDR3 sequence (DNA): TGTGCCAGCAGCCCCCACGGTACCTACAATGAGCAGTTCTTC. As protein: CASSPHGTYNEQFF.

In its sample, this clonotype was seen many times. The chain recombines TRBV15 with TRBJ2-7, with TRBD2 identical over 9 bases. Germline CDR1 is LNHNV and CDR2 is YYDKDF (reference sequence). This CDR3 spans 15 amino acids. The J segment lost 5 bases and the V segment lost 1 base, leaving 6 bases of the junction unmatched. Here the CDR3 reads CATSRVGGRANEQYF. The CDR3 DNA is TGTGCCACCAGCAGAGTCGGCGGGAGGGCCAACGAGCAGTACTTC.

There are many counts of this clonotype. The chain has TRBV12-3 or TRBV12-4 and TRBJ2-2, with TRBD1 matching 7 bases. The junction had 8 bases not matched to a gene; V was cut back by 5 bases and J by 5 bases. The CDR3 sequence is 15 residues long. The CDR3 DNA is TGTGCCAGCAGTCTAAGACAGGGTGGAACCGGGGAGCTGTTTTTT. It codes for CASSLRQGGTGELFF.

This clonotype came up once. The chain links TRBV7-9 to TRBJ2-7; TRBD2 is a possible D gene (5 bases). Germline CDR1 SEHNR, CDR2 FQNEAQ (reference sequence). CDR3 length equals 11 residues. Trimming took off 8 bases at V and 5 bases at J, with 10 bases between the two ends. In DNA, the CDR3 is TGTGCCAGCTTTACGGGGAACGAGCAGTACTTC. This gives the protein CASFTGNEQYF.

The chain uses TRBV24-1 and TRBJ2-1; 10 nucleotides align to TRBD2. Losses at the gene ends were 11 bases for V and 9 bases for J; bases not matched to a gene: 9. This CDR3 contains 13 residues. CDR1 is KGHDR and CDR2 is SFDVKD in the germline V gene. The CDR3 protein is CAIKAGGPGEQFF. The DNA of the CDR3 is TGTGCCATTAAAGCGGGAGGGCCAGGTGAGCAGTTCTTC.

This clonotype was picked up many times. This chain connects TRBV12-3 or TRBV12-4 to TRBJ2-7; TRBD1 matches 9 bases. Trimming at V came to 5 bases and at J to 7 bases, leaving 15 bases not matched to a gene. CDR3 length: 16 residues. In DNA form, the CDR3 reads TGTGCCAGCAGTACAGGGGGCGGGATGGGACCTTTGGAGCAGTACTTC. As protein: CASSTGGGMGPLEQYF.

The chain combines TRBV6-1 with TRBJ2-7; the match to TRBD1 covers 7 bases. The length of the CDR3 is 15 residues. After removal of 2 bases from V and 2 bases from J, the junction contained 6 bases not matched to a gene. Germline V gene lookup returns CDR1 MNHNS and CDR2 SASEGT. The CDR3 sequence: CASSENTGVAYEQYF. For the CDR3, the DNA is TGTGCCAGCAGTGAAAATACAGGGGTTGCCTACGAGCAGTACTTC.

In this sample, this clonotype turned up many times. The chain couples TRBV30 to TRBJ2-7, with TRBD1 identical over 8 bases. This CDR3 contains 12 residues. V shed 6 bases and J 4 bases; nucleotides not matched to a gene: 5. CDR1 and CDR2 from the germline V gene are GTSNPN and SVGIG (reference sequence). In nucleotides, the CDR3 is TGTGCCTGTAAGGACAGGGTTTACGAGCAGTACTTC. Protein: CACKDRVYEQYF. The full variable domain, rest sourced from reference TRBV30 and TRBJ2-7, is SQTIHQWPATLVQPVGSPLSLECTVEGTSNPNLYWYRQAAGRGLQLLFYSVGIGQISSEVPQNLSASRPQDRQFILSSKKLLLSDSGFYLCACKDRVYEQYFGPGTRLTVT.

The CDR3 nucleotides are TGTGCCAGCAGCCCTGGACTAGCGGGAGGGGCATACAATGAGCAGTTCTTC. This gives the protein CASSPGLAGGAYNEQFF. The V call is TRBV11-1, the J call TRBJ2-1, with 15 bases identical to TRBD2. After removal of 5 bases from V and 4 bases from J, the junction contained 6 bases not matched to a gene. The CDR3 covers 17 residues. Germline lookup yields CDR1 SGHAT and CDR2 FQDESV (reference sequence).

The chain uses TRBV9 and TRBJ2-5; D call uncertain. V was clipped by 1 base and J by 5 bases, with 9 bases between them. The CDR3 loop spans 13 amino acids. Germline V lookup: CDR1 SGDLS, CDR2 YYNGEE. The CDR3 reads CASSVSYAETQYF. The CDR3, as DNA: TGTGCCAGCAGCGTATCGTATGCGGAGACCCAGTACTTC.

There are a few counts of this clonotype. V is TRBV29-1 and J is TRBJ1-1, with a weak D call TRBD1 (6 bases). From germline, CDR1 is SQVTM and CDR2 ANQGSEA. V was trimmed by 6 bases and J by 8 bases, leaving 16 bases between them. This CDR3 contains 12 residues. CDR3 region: CSVALRGSEAFF. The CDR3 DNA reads TGCAGCGTCGCACTCAGGGGCAGCGAAGCTTTCTTT.

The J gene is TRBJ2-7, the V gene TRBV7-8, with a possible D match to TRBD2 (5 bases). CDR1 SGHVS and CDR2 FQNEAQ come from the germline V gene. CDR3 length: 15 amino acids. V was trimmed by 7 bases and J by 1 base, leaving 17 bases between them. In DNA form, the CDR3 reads TGTGCCAGCACCCCCCTCGGGGTTATTTCCTACGAGCAGTACTTC. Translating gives CASTPLGVISYEQYF.

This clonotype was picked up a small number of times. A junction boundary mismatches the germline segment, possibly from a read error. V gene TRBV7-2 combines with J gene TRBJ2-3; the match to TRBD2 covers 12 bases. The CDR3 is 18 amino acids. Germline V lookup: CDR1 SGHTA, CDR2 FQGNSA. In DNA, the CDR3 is TGTGCCGGCAGCTTACTCACCCTAGCGGGAGGGTGCACAGATACGCAGTATTTT. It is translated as CAGSLLTLAGGCTDTQYF.

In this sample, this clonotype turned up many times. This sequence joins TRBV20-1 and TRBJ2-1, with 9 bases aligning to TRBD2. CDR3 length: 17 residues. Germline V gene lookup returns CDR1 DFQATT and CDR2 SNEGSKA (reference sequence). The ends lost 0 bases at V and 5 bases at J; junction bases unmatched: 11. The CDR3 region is CSARDPRRLADNNEQFF. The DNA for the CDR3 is TGCAGTGCTAGAGATCCTCGCAGACTAGCGGATAACAATGAGCAGTTCTTC.

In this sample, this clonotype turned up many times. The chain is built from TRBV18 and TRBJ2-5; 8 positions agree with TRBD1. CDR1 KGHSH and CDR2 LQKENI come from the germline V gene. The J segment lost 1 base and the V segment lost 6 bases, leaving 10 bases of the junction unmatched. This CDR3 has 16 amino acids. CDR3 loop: CASSDRDRSSQETQYF. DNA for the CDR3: TGTGCCAGCTCCGATCGGGACAGGAGTTCCCAAGAGACCCAGTACTTC. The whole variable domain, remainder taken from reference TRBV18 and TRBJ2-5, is NAGVMQNPRHLVRRRGQEARLRCSPMKGHSHVYWYRQLPEEGLKFMVYLQKENIIDESGMPKERFSAEFPKEGPSILRIQQVVRGDSAAYFCASSDRDRSSQETQYFGPGTRLLVL.

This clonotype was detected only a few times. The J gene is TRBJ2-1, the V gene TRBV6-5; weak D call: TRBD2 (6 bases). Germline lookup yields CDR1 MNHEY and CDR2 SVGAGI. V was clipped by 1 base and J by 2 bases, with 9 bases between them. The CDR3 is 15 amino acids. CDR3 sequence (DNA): TGTGCCAGCAGTTACTACGGCGGGGCCTACAATGAGCAGTTCTTC. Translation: CASSYYGGAYNEQFF.

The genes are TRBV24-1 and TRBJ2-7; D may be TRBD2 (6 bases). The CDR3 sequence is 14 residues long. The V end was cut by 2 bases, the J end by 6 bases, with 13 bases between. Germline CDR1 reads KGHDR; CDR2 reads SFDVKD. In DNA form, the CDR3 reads TGTGCCACCAGTGATTCGGACTATCTCGGCGAGCAGTACTTC. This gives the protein CATSDSDYLGEQYF.

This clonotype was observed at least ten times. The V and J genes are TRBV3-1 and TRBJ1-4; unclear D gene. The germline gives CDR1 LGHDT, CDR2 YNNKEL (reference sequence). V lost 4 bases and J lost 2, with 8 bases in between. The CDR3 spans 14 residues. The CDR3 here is CASSPRVTNEKLFF. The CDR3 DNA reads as TGTGCCAGCAGCCCGCGAGTGACTAATGAAAAACTGTTTTTT. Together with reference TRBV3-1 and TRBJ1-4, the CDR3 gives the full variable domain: DTAVSQTPKYLVTQMGNDKSIKCEQNLGHDTMYWYKQDSKKFLKIMFSYNNKELIINETVPNRFSPKSPDKAHLNLHINSLELGDSAVYFCASSPRVTNEKLFFGSGTQLSVL.

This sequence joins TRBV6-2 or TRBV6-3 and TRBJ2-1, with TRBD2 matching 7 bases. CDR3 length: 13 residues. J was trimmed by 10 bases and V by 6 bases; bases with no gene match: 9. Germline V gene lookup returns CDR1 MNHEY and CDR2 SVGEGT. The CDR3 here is CASSYSQLAEQFF. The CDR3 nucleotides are TGTGCCAGCAGCTATTCCCAACTAGCGGAGCAGTTCTTC.

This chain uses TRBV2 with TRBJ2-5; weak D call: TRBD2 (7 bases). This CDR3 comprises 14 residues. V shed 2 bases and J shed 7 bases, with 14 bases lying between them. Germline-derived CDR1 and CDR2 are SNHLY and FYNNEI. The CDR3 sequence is CASSEYGGAVTQYF. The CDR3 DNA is TGTGCCAGCAGTGAATATGGGGGGGCGGTGACCCAGTACTTC.

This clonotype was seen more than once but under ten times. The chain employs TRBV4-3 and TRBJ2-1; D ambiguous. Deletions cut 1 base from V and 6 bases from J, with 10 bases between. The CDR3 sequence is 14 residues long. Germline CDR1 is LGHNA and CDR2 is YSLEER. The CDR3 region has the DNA TGCGCCAGCAGCCAAGGACCGGCGTCCAATGAGCAGTTCTTC. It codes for CASSQGPASNEQFF.

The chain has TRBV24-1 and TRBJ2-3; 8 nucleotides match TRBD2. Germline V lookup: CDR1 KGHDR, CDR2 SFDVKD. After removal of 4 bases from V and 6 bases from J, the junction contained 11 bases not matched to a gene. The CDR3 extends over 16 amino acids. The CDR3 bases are TGTGCCACCAGTGACCCCTCCAGCGGGAGTGCGGATACGCAGTATTTT. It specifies CATSDPSSGSADTQYF.

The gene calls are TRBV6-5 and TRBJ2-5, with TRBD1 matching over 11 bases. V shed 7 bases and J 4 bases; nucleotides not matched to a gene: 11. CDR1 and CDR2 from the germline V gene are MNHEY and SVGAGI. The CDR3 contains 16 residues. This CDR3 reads CASNYLSGQGGETQYF. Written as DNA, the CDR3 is TGTGCCAGCAACTACTTATCGGGACAGGGGGGAGAGACCCAGTACTTC.

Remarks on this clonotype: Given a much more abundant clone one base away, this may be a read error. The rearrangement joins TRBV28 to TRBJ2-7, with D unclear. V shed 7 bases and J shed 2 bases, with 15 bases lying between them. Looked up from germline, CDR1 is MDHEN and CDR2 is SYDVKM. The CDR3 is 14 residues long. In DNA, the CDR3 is TGTGCCAGCACCATCGGGCCCGGACCCTACGAGCAGTACTTC. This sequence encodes CASTIGPGPYEQYF.

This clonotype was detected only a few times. This CDR3 reads CSVAIPPGLAGGLGYEQYF. CDR3 DNA: TGCAGCGTTGCAATCCCCCCGGGACTAGCGGGAGGGTTAGGGTACGAGCAGTACTTC. V is TRBV29-1 and J is TRBJ2-7, with 16 positions matching TRBD2. Trimming took 4 bases from V and 4 from J; bases not matched to a gene: 16. CDR3 size: 19 residues. CDR1 is SQVTM and CDR2 is ANQGSEA in the germline V gene.